This TCR beta chain was recorded in a study of spatial heterogeneity in lung cancer. Study-wide context: The count of detected beta-chain sequences consistently exceeded that of alpha-chain sequences. As counted in raw reads, each unique TCR and UMI combination appeared more than ten times on average.

Every TCR cDNA molecule bore its own unique molecular identifier. MiXCR, applied by TCRdb to the 5' RACE reads, yields one record per CDR3 protein. The sample lists 6,900 or so distinct CDR3 sequences; about 4% were seen once. Time point noted: sample taken at primary tumor resection. In each case, whole RNA from tumor, nontumor lung or frozen PBMC was sequenced unsorted. Ten or more counts support this clonotype. This beta chain is a stray read from a library made for alpha chains; its abundance is not meaningful. The CDR3 is 14 amino acids. Trimming removed 1 base from V and 4 bases from J, with 7 bases in between. Germline lookup yields CDR1 LGHNA and CDR2 YNFKEQ.

The chain has TRBV4-2 and TRBJ2-2, with D unresolved. This receptor was identified in a female donor with early-stage non-small cell lung cancer. Sequenced here: normal lung tissue next to the tumor, sampled at surgery. The CDR3 loop is CASSQGTLTGELFF. CDR3 nucleotides: TGTGCCAGCAGCCAAGGGACCCTCACCGGGGAGCTGTTTTTT.